Each of the 18 T cell receptor beta chains below was sequenced from the same sample in a study of T cells expressing NK-cell markers (dated by TCRdb to the early 2020s). The library relied on 5' RACE. TCRdb shows the sequencer as Illumina HiSeq 2000. TCRdb reprocessed the reads, reporting each CDR3 protein sequence once and no DNA. The table held for this sample gives roughly 280,000 distinct CDR3 sequences. The top ten clones comprise about 0.4% of the sample. The source material was blood T cells: a sorted CD56 or NKG2C T cell subset, CD4+ or CD8+ T cells, or bulk PBMC T cells (not recorded which). The receptors shown here come from a man aged 18 to 30 in good health. Donor details come from another sample of the same person, matched by shared clones.

The V call is TRBV11-2, the J call TRBJ2-3; TCRdb reports TRBD2, a call that lacks DNA to check it against. The CDR3 length is 16 residues. CDR1 is SGHAT and CDR2 is FQNNGV in the germline V gene. The CDR3 region is CASSLGAAGRTDTQYF.

The J gene is TRBJ2-3, the V gene TRBV29-1. Germline V gene sequence: CDR1 SQVTM, CDR2 ANQGSEA. CDR3 size: 13 residues. This CDR3 reads CSVEVATADTQYF.

The rearrangement uses TRBV15 and TRBJ2-1; TCRdb names TRBD2, which stays unverified in the absence of DNA. The V gene's germline CDR1 is LNHNV and CDR2 YYDKDF (reference sequence). The CDR3 runs to 15 residues. CDR3 amino acids: CATSRVGLADNEQFF.

The chain joins TRBV5-1 to TRBJ2-3; TCRdb outputs TRBD1, but without DNA this stays unchecked. This CDR3 spans 14 amino acids. CDR1 SGHRS and CDR2 YFSETQ come from the germline V gene. CDR3 in amino acids: CASSLTGGADTQYF.

The V call is TRBV11-2, the J call TRBJ2-3; the TCRdb call, TRBD2, lacks DNA for checking. The CDR3 spans 15 residues. Germline V gene lookup returns CDR1 SGHAT and CDR2 FQNNGV. The CDR3: CASSVERASTDTQYF.

The chain combines TRBV18 with TRBJ1-5. Per germline, CDR1 KGHSH and CDR2 LQKENI. The CDR3 sequence is 14 residues long. The CDR3 region is CASSPSITNQPQHF.

V is TRBV18 and J is TRBJ2-1. This CDR3 is 12 amino acids long. Per germline, CDR1 KGHSH and CDR2 LQKENI. The CDR3 here is CASSPRSPEQFF.

The gene calls are TRBV20-1 and TRBJ2-3; TCRdb reports TRBD1, a call that lacks DNA to check it against. From germline, CDR1 is DFQATT and CDR2 SNEGSKA (reference sequence). The CDR3 loop spans 14 amino acids. CDR3 sequence reads: CSARRDTSTDTQYF.

The J gene is TRBJ2-6, the V gene TRBV5-1. In germline, CDR1 is SGHRS, CDR2 YFSETQ. CDR3 length: 15 residues. CDR3 sequence: CASKEFNSGANVLTF.

The chain combines TRBV24-1 with TRBJ2-2. The length of the CDR3 is 11 residues. CDR1 and CDR2 from the germline V gene are KGHDR and SFDVKD. CDR3 sequence reads: CATRDTGELFF.

The rearrangement joins TRBV7-6 to TRBJ2-3. The CDR3 totals 15 residues. CDR1 is SGHVS and CDR2 is FNYEAQ in the germline V gene. The CDR3 sequence: CASSLAGAGSYTQYF.

The chain links TRBV11-2 to TRBJ2-7; TCRdb indicates TRBD1, and absent DNA this call remains unverified. The germline CDR1 and CDR2 sequences are SGHAT and FQNNGV. This CDR3 has 15 amino acids. CDR3 protein: CASSVRTGKLHEQYF.

This chain uses TRBV12-3 or TRBV12-4 with TRBJ1-2. The CDR3 covers 14 residues. CDR3 sequence: CASSGLAGTAGYTF.

V usage is TRBV20-1 and J usage is TRBJ1-5; checking the TCRdb D call of TRBD1 is not possible without DNA. Germline assignment: CDR1 DFQATT and CDR2 SNEGSKA (reference sequence). The CDR3 sequence is 18 residues long. CDR3 sequence: CSAARQGMARRSNQPQHF.

The chain joins TRBV7-9 to TRBJ2-3; TCRdb returns TRBD2, unconfirmable since there is no DNA. Germline CDR1 SEHNR, CDR2 FQNEAQ (reference sequence). The CDR3 is made up of 16 amino acids. The CDR3 here is CASSSGGGTSTDTQYF.

The chain carries TRBV20-1 and TRBJ2-2; TCRdb returns TRBD2, unconfirmable since there is no DNA. The germline V gene has CDR1 DFQATT and CDR2 SNEGSKA (reference sequence). This CDR3 is built from 16 residues. CDR3 loop: CSARSGASGRIGELFF.

The chain employs TRBV5-1 and TRBJ2-5. CDR3 size: 16 residues. The V gene's germline CDR1 is SGHRS and CDR2 YFSETQ. CDR3 residues: CASSLAGGAVQETQYF.

The genes are TRBV5-1 and TRBJ2-2; the D gene TCRdb calls, TRBD2, cannot be checked with no DNA. The CDR3 totals 14 residues. From germline, CDR1 is SGHRS and CDR2 YFSETQ. This chain's CDR3 is CASRQTSGTGELFF. Full variable domain (missing parts from reference TRBV5-1 and TRBJ2-2): KAGVTQTPRYLIKTRGQQVTLSCSPISGHRSVSWYQQTPGQGLQFLFEYFSETQRNKGNFPGRFSGRQFSNSRSEMNVSTLELGDSALYLCASRQTSGTGELFFGEGSRLTVL.